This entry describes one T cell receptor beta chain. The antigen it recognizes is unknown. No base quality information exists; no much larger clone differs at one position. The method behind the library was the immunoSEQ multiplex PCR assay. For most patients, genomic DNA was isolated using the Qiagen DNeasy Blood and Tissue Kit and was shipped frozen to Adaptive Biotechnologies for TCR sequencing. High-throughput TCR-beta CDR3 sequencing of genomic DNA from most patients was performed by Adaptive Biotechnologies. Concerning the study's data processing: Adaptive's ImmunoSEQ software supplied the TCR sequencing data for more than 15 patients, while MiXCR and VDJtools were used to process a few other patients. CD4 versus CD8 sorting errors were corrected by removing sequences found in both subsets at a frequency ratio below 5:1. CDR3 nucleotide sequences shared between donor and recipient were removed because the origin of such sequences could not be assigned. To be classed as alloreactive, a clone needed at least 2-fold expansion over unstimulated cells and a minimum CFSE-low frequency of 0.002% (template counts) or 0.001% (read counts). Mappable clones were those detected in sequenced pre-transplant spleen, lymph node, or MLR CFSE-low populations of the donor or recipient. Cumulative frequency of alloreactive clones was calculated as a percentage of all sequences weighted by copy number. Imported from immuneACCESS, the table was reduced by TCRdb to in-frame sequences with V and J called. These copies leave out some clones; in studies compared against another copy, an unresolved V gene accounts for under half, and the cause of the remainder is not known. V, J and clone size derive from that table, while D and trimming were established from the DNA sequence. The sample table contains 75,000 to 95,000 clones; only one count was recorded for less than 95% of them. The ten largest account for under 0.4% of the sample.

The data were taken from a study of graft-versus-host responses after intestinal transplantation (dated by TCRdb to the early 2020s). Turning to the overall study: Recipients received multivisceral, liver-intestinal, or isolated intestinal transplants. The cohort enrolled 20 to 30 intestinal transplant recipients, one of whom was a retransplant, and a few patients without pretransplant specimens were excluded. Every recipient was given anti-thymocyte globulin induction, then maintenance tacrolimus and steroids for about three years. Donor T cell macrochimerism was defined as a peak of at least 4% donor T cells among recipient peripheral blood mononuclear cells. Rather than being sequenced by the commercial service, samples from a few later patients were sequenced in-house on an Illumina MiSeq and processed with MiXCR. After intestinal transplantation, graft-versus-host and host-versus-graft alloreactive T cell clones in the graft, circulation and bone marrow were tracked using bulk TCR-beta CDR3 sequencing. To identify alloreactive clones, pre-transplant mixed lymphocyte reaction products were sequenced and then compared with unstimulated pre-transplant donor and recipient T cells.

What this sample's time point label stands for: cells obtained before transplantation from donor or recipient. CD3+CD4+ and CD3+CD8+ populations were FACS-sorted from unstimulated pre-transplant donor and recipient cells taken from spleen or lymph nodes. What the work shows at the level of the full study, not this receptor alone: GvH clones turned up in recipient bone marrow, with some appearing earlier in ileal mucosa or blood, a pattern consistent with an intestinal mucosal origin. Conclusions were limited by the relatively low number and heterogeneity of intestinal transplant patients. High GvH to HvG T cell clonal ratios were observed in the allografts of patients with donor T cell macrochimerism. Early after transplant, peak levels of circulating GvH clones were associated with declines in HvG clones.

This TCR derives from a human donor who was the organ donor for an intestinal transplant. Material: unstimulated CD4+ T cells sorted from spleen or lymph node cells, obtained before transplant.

This receptor has the CDR3 CATGIAGTSYEQYF. The sequenced DNA: TGTGCCACCGGTATAGCGGGAACCTCCTACGAGCAGTACTTC. The rearranged segments are TRBV27 and TRBJ2-7, with 8 middle bases fitting TRBD2. CDR1 and CDR2, per the germline V gene (reference sequence), are MNHEY and SMNVEV. For this chain, trimming is 10 bases at the V end and 0 bases at the J end, and the number of junction bases without a gene match is 8. From the cysteine up to the phenylalanine, the CDR3 has a length of 14 residues. The sequence is cut down to CDR3 DNA, 42 bases in frame from base 1.